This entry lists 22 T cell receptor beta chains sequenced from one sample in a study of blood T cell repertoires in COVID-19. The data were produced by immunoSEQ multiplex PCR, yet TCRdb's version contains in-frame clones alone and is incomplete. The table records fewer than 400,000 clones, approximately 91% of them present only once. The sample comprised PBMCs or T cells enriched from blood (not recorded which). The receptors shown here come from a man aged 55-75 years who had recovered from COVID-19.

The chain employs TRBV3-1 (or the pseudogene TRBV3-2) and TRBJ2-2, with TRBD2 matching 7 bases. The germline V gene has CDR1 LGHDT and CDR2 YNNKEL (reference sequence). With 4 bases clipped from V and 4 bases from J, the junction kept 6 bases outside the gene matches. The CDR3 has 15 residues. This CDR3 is CASSPRTSITGELFF. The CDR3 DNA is TGTGCCAGCAGCCCTCGGACTAGTATCACCGGGGAGCTGTTTTTT.

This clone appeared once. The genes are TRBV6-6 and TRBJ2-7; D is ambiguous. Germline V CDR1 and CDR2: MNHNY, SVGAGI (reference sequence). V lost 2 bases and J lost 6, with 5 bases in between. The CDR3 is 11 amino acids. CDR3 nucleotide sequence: TGTGCCAGCAGTTACCTAAGCGAGCAGTACTTC. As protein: CASSYLSEQYF.

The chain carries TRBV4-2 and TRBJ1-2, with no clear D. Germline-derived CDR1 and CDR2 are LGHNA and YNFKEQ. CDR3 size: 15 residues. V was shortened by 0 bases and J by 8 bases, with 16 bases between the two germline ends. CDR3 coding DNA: TGTGCCAGCAGCCAAGACCCACAGTCTTTAGGAGGCTACACCTTC. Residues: CASSQDPQSLGGYTF.

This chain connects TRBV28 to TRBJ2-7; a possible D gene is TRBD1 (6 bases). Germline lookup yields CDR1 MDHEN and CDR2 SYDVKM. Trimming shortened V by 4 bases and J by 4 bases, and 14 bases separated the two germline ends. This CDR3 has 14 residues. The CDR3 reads CASSSPGEDYEQYF. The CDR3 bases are TGTGCCAGCAGTTCCCCAGGGGAAGATTACGAGCAGTACTTC.

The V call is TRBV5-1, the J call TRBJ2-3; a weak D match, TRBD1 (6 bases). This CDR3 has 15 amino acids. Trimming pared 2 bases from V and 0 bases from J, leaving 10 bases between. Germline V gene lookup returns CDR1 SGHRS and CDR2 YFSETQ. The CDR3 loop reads CASSLTDSSTDTQYF. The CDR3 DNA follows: TGCGCCAGCAGCTTAACGGACAGCAGCACAGATACGCAGTATTTT.

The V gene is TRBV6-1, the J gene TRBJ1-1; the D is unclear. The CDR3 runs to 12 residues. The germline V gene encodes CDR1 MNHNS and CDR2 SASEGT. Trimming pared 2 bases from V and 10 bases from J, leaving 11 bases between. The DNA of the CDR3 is TGTGCCAGCAGTGAATTCACAGTTGGAGCTTTCTTT. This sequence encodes CASSEFTVGAFF.

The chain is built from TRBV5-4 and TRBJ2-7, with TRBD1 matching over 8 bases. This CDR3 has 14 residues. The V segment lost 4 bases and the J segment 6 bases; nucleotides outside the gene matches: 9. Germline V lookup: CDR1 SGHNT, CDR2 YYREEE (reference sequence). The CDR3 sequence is CASSPTGEFGEQYF. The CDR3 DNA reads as TGTGCCAGCAGCCCGACAGGGGAGTTCGGCGAGCAGTACTTC.

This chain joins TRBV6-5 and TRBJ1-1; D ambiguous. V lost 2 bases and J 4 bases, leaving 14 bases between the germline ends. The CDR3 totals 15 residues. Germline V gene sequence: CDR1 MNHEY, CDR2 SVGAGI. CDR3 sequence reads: CASSYVAGGSTEAFF. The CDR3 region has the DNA TGTGCCAGCAGTTACGTGGCCGGCGGTAGCACTGAAGCTTTCTTT.

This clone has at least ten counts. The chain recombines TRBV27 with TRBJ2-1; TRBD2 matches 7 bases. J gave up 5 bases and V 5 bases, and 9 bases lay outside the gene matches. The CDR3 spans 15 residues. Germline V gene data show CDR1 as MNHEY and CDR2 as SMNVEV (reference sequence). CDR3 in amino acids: CASSPQAGSNNEQFF. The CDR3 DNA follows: TGTGCCAGCAGTCCTCAAGCGGGATCGAACAATGAGCAGTTCTTC.

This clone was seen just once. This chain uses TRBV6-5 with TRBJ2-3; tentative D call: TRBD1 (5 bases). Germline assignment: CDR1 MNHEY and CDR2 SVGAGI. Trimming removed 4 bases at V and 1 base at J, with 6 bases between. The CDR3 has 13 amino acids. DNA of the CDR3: TGTGCCAGCAGTTCACAGGGCACAGATACGCAGTATTTT. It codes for CASSSQGTDTQYF.

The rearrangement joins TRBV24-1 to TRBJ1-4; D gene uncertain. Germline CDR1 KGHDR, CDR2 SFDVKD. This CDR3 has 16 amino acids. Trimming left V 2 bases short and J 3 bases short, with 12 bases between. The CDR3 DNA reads TGTGCCACCAGTGATTCGTCCGCTGAGGCTAATGAAAAACTGTTTTTT. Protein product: CATSDSSAEANEKLFF.

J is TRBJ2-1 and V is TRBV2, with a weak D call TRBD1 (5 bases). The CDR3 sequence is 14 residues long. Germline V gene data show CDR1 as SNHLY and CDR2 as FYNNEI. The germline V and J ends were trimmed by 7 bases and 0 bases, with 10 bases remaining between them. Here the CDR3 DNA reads TGTGCCAGCAAGGGGATTAGCTCCTACAATGAGCAGTTCTTC. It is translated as CASKGISSYNEQFF.

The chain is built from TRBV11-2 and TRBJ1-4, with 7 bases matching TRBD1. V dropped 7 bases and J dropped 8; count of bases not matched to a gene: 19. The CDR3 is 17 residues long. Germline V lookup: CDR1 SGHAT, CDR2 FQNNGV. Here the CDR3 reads CASTQPRGTGEAEKLFF. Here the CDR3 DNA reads TGTGCCAGCACCCAACCCAGGGGGACGGGCGAGGCGGAAAAACTGTTTTTT.

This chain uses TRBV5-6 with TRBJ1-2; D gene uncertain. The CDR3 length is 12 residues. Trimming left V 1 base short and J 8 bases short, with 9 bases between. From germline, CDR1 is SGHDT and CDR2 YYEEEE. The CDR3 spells CASSLRLGGYTF. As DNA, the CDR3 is TGTGCCAGCAGCTTGAGACTTGGAGGCTACACCTTC.

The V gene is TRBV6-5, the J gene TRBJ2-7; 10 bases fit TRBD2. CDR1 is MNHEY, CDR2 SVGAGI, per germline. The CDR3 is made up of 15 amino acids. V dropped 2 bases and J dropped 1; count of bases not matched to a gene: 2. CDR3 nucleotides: TGTGCCAGCAGTTACGGACTAGCGGAATCCTACGAGCAGTACTTC. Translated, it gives CASSYGLAESYEQYF.

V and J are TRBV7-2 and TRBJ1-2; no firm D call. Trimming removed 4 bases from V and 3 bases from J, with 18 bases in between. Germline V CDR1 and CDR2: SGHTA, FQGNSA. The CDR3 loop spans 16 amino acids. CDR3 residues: CASSSYGRSTYYGYTF. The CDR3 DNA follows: TGTGCCAGCAGCTCCTATGGCAGGTCCACGTACTATGGCTACACCTTC.

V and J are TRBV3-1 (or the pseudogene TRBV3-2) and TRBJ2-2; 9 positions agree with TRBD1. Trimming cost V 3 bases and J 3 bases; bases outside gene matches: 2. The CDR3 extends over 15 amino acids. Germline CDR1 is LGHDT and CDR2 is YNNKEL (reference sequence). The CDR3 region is CASSQGQGYTGELFF. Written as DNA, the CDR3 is TGTGCCAGCAGCCAGGGACAGGGTTACACCGGGGAGCTGTTTTTT.

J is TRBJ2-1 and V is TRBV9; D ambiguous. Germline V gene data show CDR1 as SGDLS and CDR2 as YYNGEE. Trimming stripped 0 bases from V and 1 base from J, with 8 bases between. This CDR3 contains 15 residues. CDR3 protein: CASSVAGESYNEQFF. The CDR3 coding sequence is TGTGCCAGCAGCGTAGCGGGTGAATCCTACAATGAGCAGTTCTTC.

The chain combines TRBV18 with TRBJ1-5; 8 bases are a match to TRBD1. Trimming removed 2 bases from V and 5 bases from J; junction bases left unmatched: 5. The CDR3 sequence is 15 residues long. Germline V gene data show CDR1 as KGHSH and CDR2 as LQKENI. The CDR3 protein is CASSPVTGDDQPQHF. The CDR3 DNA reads TGTGCCAGCTCACCAGTGACAGGGGATGATCAGCCCCAGCATTTT.

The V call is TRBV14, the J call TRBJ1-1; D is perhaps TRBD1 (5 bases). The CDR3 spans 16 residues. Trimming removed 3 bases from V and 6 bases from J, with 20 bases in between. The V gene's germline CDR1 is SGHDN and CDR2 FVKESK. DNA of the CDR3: TGTGCCAGCAGCCACCAGCGGGAGGGGTGGGTCCCTGAAGCTTTCTTT. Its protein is CASSHQREGWVPEAFF. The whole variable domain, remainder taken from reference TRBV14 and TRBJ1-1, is EAGVTQFPSHSVIEKGQTVTLRCDPISGHDNLYWYRRVMGKEIKFLLHFVKESKQDESGMPNNRFLAERTGGTYSTLKVQPAELEDSGVYFCASSHQREGWVPEAFFGQGTRLTVV.

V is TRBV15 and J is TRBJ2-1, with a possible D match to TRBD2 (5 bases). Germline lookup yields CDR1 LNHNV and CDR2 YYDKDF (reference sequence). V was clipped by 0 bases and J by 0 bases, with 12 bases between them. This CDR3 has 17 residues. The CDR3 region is CATSRDPTGFSYNEQFF. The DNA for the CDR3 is TGTGCCACCAGCAGAGATCCCACGGGATTCTCCTACAATGAGCAGTTCTTC.

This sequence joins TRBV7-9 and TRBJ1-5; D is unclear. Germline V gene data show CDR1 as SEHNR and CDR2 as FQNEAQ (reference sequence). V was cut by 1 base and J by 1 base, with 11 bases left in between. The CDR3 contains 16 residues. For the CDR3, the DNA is TGTGCCAGCAGCTTAGGGGCCCGTGGGAGCAATCAGCCCCAGCATTTT. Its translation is CASSLGARGSNQPQHF.